The rows below give T cell receptor beta chains drawn from one sample of a study of blood T cell repertoires in COVID-19. Data came from immunoSEQ multiplex PCR; TCRdb stores just in-frame clones and leaves some out. The sample lists about 190,000 clones, about 72% occurring once. The specimen was PBMCs or T cells enriched from blood (not recorded which). The receptors originated from a woman in her forties or fifties who had recovered from COVID-19. Each CDR3 is given with its conserved first and last residue. D genes are given only for firm matches. Rows may omit the clone size; those that give it use once, few, many or a size class.

CDR3nt | CDR3aa | j_gene | d_gene | v_gene | len | abundance
TGTGCCAGCAGCTTAGGGGCTAGCGCCCAAACCGGGGAGCTGTTTTTT | CASSLGASAQTGELFF | TRBJ2-2 | NA | TRBV7-9 | 16 | NA
TGTGCCAGCACGAAGCGTACAGGGCCCTTGGATGGCTACACCTTC | CASTKRTGPLDGYTF | TRBJ1-2 | NA | TRBV7-8 | 15 | NA
TGTGCCAGCAGCCGGACCCCGGGACAGGGAGGCGGCTACACCTTC | CASSRTPGQGGGYTF | TRBJ1-2 | TRBD1 | TRBV3-1/TRBV3-2 | 15 | NA
TGTGCCATCAGTGAACAGCAGCTTGCCAATGAGCAGTTCTTC | CAISEQQLANEQFF | TRBJ2-1 | NA | TRBV10-3 | 14 | NA
TGTGCCATCAATGCGGACTTCCAAACCACAGATACGCAGTATTTT | CAINADFQTTDTQYF | TRBJ2-3 | NA | TRBV10-3 | 15 | few
TGTGCCAGCAGCCAAGACCCCGACCTCGTCCGGATCGGGAAACTGTTTTTT | CASSQDPDLVRIGKLFF | TRBJ1-4 | NA | TRBV4-2 | 17 | NA
TGTGCCAGCAGCGTAGACCCTCGGGTGAAGCACCTCGAGCAGTACTTC | CASSVDPRVKHLEQYF | TRBJ2-7 | NA | TRBV9 | 16 | NA
TGTGCCAGCAGTTCACAGGGCCAGCCCCAGCATTTT | CASSSQGQPQHF | TRBJ1-5 | NA | TRBV28 | 12 | NA
TGTGCCACCAGCAGAGTGAGTAGCCTCTACGAGCAGTACTTC | CATSRVSSLYEQYF | TRBJ2-7 | NA | TRBV15 | 14 | NA
TGTGCCAGCAGCTTAAAGACTAGTGTGGGGCGTAACGAGCAGTACTTC | CASSLKTSVGRNEQYF | TRBJ2-7 | NA | TRBV11-2 | 16 | NA
TGTGCCAGCAGCTCGGCCAGGGGTAAGGCCGGGGAGCTGTTTTTT | CASSSARGKAGELFF | TRBJ2-2 | NA | TRBV7-9 | 15 | NA
TGCGCCAGCAGCAAAGGGAGCTCCTACAATGAGCAGTTCTTC | CASSKGSSYNEQFF | TRBJ2-1 | NA | TRBV5-1 | 14 | NA
TGTGCCAGCAGTTACCACTACGAGCAGTACTTC | CASSYHYEQYF | TRBJ2-7 | NA | TRBV6-9 | 11 | NA
TGCAGCGTTGCGTTACAGGTTTACAATGAGCAGTTCTTC | CSVALQVYNEQFF | TRBJ2-1 | NA | TRBV29-1 | 13 | NA
TGTGCCAGCAGTTACCCCGGGGGTCGCAATGAGCAGTTCTTC | CASSYPGGRNEQFF | TRBJ2-1 | NA | TRBV11-3 | 14 | NA
TGTGCCAGCAGGGAGGCGATTAGCAATCAGCCCCAGCATTTT | CASREAISNQPQHF | TRBJ1-5 | NA | TRBV28 | 14 | once
TGTGCCAGCAGCTTCGGGACAGCCGCTAACTATGGCTACACCTTC | CASSFGTAANYGYTF | TRBJ1-2 | TRBD1 | TRBV7-8 | 15 | once
TGTGCCAGCAGCCCTGGGGAGGGAGGCGCGAAAACCTACAATGAGCAGTTCTTC | CASSPGEGGAKTYNEQFF | TRBJ2-1 | TRBD2 | TRBV4-2 | 18 | NA
TGCGCCAGCAGCACCGGGACTAGCCCAGCCAAGCAGTTCTTC | CASSTGTSPAKQFF | TRBJ2-1 | TRBD2 | TRBV10-1 | 14 | NA
TGTGCCAGCAGCTTATTATATCAGCCCCAGCATTTT | CASSLLYQPQHF | TRBJ1-5 | NA | TRBV7-2 | 12 | NA
TGTGCCAGTAGTAAGGGGACTAGCGGGAGTTATGTCGAGCAGTACTTC | CASSKGTSGSYVEQYF | TRBJ2-7 | TRBD2 | TRBV19 | 16 | once
TGTGCCAGCAGTTTTGGGGCAAGGGGACTACCGGGAGCGAGGGATACGCAGTATTTT | CASSFGARGLPGARDTQYF | TRBJ2-3 | TRBD2 | TRBV28 | 19 | NA
TGTGCCAGCAGCCGAGCACTCGTGAGTTCCTACAATGAGCAGTTCTTC | CASSRALVSSYNEQFF | TRBJ2-1 | NA | TRBV5-4 | 16 | NA
TGCAGTGCTAGTAGGCCAGGGGTCGGCTATGGCTACACCTTC | CSASRPGVGYGYTF | TRBJ1-2 | NA | TRBV20-1 | 14 | many
TGTGCCAGTTTATTTGGGGCGGGAAACACCATATATTTT | CASLFGAGNTIYF | TRBJ1-3 | NA | TRBV6-5 | 13 | NA
TGTGCCACCAGTGATACCGACAGAGCTACCTATGGCTACACCTTC | CATSDTDRATYGYTF | TRBJ1-2 | NA | TRBV24-1 | 15 | NA
TGCAGCGCCCGTCGGGACAGGGGGCTTAATGAGCAGTTCTTC | CSARRDRGLNEQFF | TRBJ2-1 | TRBD1 | TRBV29-1 | 14 | NA
TGTGCCAGCAGCGGGGCGGGACTAGGAACCTATGAGCAGTTCTTC | CASSGAGLGTYEQFF | TRBJ2-1 | TRBD2 | TRBV7-2 | 15 | NA
TGTGCCAGCAGCTTAGTGGTAGGACAGGTGCGTGAGCAGTTCTTC | CASSLVVGQVREQFF | TRBJ2-1 | TRBD1 | TRBV7-2 | 15 | NA
TGTGCCAGCAGCTTAGACCGGACCGGGGAGCTGTTTTTT | CASSLDRTGELFF | TRBJ2-2 | NA | TRBV7-2 | 13 | few
TGCGCCAGCAGCTTTAGACAGGGCAACACAGATACGCAGTATTTT | CASSFRQGNTDTQYF | TRBJ2-3 | TRBD1 | TRBV5-1 | 15 | NA
TGTGCCAGTAGTTCATTAGGGTCGGGGGTAGGCCAGCCCCAGCATTTT | CASSSLGSGVGQPQHF | TRBJ1-5 | NA | TRBV19 | 16 | NA
TGCGCCAGCAGCCAAGGTGTGGGACAGCAAGAGACCCAGTACTTC | CASSQGVGQQETQYF | TRBJ2-5 | TRBD1 | TRBV4-3 | 15 | once
TGTGCCAGCAGCTTAAAGGGACAGGGCTCAACTGAAGCTTTCTTT | CASSLKGQGSTEAFF | TRBJ1-1 | TRBD1 | TRBV7-2 | 15 | NA
TGTGCCAGCAGCCTTCTGGGGGGGCCGCGAGAGACCCAGTACTTC | CASSLLGGPRETQYF | TRBJ2-5 | NA | TRBV7-2 | 15 | NA
TGTGCCAGCAGTAGTACGGGGACTAGCGTTTTATACGAGCAGTACTTC | CASSSTGTSVLYEQYF | TRBJ2-7 | TRBD2 | TRBV27 | 16 | NA
TGTGCCAGCTCAGCAGGACAGTCTGATCAGCCCCAGCATTTT | CASSAGQSDQPQHF | TRBJ1-5 | NA | TRBV18 | 14 | NA
TGCGCCAGCAGTTTGACAGGGGGCCCCGGGGACGAGCAGTACTTC | CASSLTGGPGDEQYF | TRBJ2-7 | TRBD1 | TRBV10-2 | 15 | once
TGTGCCAGCAAGGGGGGGCCCGGGGAGCTGTTTTTT | CASKGGPGELFF | TRBJ2-2 | NA | TRBV28 | 12 | NA
TGTGCCTGGAGGGAAGCGGGAGGGCCGGGCTACTTC | CAWREAGGPGYF | TRBJ2-7 | TRBD2 | TRBV30 | 12 | NA
TGTGCCAGCAGTGTTCTGAGCTCCTACGAGCAGTACTTC | CASSVLSSYEQYF | TRBJ2-7 | NA | TRBV2 | 13 | many
TGCGCCAGCAGCGAAACAGGCGAGCAGTACTTC | CASSETGEQYF | TRBJ2-7 | NA | TRBV5-1 | 11 | once
TGTGCCAGCAGCCAGGGACAGGTCGAGGGGGTTGAGCAGTACTTC | CASSQGQVEGVEQYF | TRBJ2-7 | TRBD1 | TRBV3-1/TRBV3-2 | 15 | NA
TGTGCCAGCAGCACCACTAGCGGCAAGGGGTATTTT | CASSTTSGKGYF | TRBJ2-3 | TRBD2 | TRBV5-5 | 12 | NA
TGTGCCAGCACGGGCTCCGGGGGTACGGGAAATTTT | CASTGSGGTGNF | TRBJ1-3 | NA | TRBV2 | 12 | NA
TGTGCCAGCAGCTTTCGTGGCACAGATACGCAGTATTTT | CASSFRGTDTQYF | TRBJ2-3 | NA | TRBV11-3 | 13 | NA
TGTGCCAGCAGCTTAGCGGGCAGGGACAATCAGCCCCAGCATTTT | CASSLAGRDNQPQHF | TRBJ1-5 | NA | TRBV7-9 | 15 | NA
TGTGCCAGTACCCTAGCGGGAGGGCGGCCAGATACGCAGTATTTT | CASTLAGGRPDTQYF | TRBJ2-3 | TRBD2 | TRBV19 | 15 | NA
TGTGCCAGCAGTAACGGGGGCTCCTACAATGAGCAGTTCTTC | CASSNGGSYNEQFF | TRBJ2-1 | NA | TRBV25-1 | 14 | NA
TGTGCCAGCAGATCGCCCGGGACATTAAAGACCCAGTACTTC | CASRSPGTLKTQYF | TRBJ2-5 | NA | TRBV28 | 14 | NA
TGTGCCAGTAGTACACAACAGGGAATCAATCAGCCCCAGCATTTT | CASSTQQGINQPQHF | TRBJ1-5 | NA | TRBV19 | 15 | NA
TGTGCCAGTAATCCAGGGATCGGAGCCAACGTCCTGACTTTC | CASNPGIGANVLTF | TRBJ2-6 | NA | TRBV19 | 14 | NA